A single sample gave rise to the 23 T cell receptor beta chains below, sequenced in a study of beta chain features in type 1 diabetes. Expressed TCRB transcripts were sequenced because the entire RNA isolate underwent reverse transcription. Sequencing used immunoSEQ multiplex PCR; TCRdb keeps in-frame clones, though not all of them. The data contain 200,000 to 300,000 clones, 25% to 35% of them singletons. The sequenced sample was central memory CD4+ T cells from blood. These receptors were taken from a young man in good health.

The chain links TRBV7-2 to TRBJ2-3; TRBD1 aligns across 7 bases. V lost 6 bases, J lost 6 bases, and 9 bases stayed unmatched. Germline V gene lookup returns CDR1 SGHTA and CDR2 FQGNSA. This CDR3 has 14 residues. In DNA, the CDR3 is TGTGCCAGCAGTTCGACAGGGAAATTGGATACGCAGTATTTT. Amino acid sequence: CASSSTGKLDTQYF.

This clone appeared a few times. J is TRBJ2-1 and V is TRBV9; 11 bases fit TRBD2. The germline V gene encodes CDR1 SGDLS and CDR2 YYNGEE. The CDR3 is 16 amino acids. The trim removed 3 bases at V and 8 bases at J, leaving 10 bases unmatched. CDR3 protein: CASSETSGVVVDEQFF. As DNA, the CDR3 is TGTGCCAGCAGCGAGACTAGCGGGGTAGTTGTGGATGAGCAGTTCTTC.

V is TRBV23-1 and J is TRBJ2-5; 8 positions match TRBD1. TRBV23-1 counts as an open reading frame of uncertain function. Trimming removed 4 bases from V and 9 bases from J; junction bases left unmatched: 19. CDR3 length: 17 residues. Here the CDR3 reads CASSREDRDRLVRPQYF. The DNA for the CDR3 is TGCGCCAGCAGTCGAGAGGACAGGGATCGCCTTGTGAGACCCCAGTACTTC.

The genes are TRBV5-4 and TRBJ2-3, with unresolved D. CDR3 length: 14 amino acids. Between the trimmed V and J ends, which lost 4 bases and 0 bases, there was a span of 9 bases. Germline V gene data show CDR1 as SGHNT and CDR2 as YYREEE (reference sequence). As DNA, the CDR3 is TGTGCCAGCAGCCTAGAACTCAGCACAGATACGCAGTATTTT. Its translation is CASSLELSTDTQYF.

This chain joins TRBV27 and TRBJ2-7; the D gene is possibly TRBD1 (6 bases). V lost 7 bases and J 8 bases, leaving 18 bases between the germline ends. Germline V gene sequence: CDR1 MNHEY, CDR2 SMNVEV (reference sequence). This CDR3 spans 13 amino acids. This CDR3 reads CASMRAGENKQYF. In DNA, the CDR3 is TGTGCCAGCATGAGGGCAGGGGAGAATAAGCAGTACTTC.

This clone turned up a few times. Other DNA sequences from this sample encode an identical CDR3 as well. The rearrangement links TRBV7-9 to TRBJ2-3, with 7 bases lining up with TRBD1. Per germline, CDR1 SEHNR and CDR2 FQNEAQ (reference sequence). The V segment lost 2 bases and the J segment 0 bases; nucleotides outside the gene matches: 2. This CDR3 has 15 amino acids. CDR3 residues: CASSLTGDSTDTQYF. The CDR3 region has the DNA TGTGCCAGCAGCTTAACAGGGGACAGCACAGATACGCAGTATTTT.

This clone has only a few counts. V usage is TRBV7-2 and J usage is TRBJ2-1, with D hard to call. V lost 0 bases to trimming and J lost 7 bases, with 13 bases between them. CDR1 and CDR2 from the germline V gene are SGHTA and FQGNSA. The CDR3 has 15 residues. In nucleotides, the CDR3 is TGTGCCAGCAGCTTAGCGTGGGTCAGCTCAAATGAGCAGTTCTTC. Protein sequence: CASSLAWVSSNEQFF.

The chain couples TRBV19 to TRBJ2-2, with 10 bases aligning to TRBD1. The CDR3 has 14 residues. Germline V CDR1 and CDR2: LNHDA, SQIVND (reference sequence). V shed 6 bases and J 7 bases; nucleotides not matched to a gene: 5. The CDR3 loop reads CASRPGQGNGELFF. The CDR3 nucleotides read TGTGCCAGTAGACCGGGACAGGGGAACGGGGAGCTGTTTTTT.

This chain links TRBV7-2 with TRBJ2-1; D is perhaps TRBD2 (5 bases). The CDR3 extends over 14 amino acids. Per the germline V gene, CDR1 is SGHTA and CDR2 is FQGNSA. Trimming cost V 2 bases and J 4 bases, with 9 bases left between them. CDR3 sequence: CASSLQDSYNEQFF. The CDR3 DNA sequence: TGTGCCAGCAGCTTACAGGACTCATACAATGAGCAGTTCTTC.

This chain uses TRBV14 with TRBJ2-7; D is unclear. V was cut by 7 bases and J by 0 bases, with 10 bases left in between. This CDR3 is 13 amino acids long. Germline V gene sequence: CDR1 SGHDN, CDR2 FVKESK. The CDR3 coding sequence is TGTGCCAGCAACCCCGGAACCTCCTACGAGCAGTACTTC. Amino acid sequence: CASNPGTSYEQYF.

The CDR3 DNA follows: TGTGCCAGCAGCCCCGACCTTAGCTCCTACAATGAGCAGTTCTTC. Its translation: CASSPDLSSYNEQFF. The chain links TRBV7-9 to TRBJ2-1; D not certain. The CDR3 totals 15 residues. Trimming cost V 5 bases and J 0 bases, with 11 bases left between them. In germline, CDR1 is SEHNR, CDR2 FQNEAQ (reference sequence).

J is TRBJ1-2 and V is TRBV7-9, with D hard to call. The CDR3 spans 15 residues. Per the germline V gene, CDR1 is SEHNR and CDR2 is FQNEAQ (reference sequence). V lost 5 bases and J lost 8, with 21 bases in between. The CDR3 loop is CASSLSISGLNGYTF. The CDR3 DNA sequence: TGTGCCAGCAGCCTTTCGATTTCTGGGTTAAACGGCTACACCTTC.

This clone has just a few counts. The rearrangement links TRBV7-9 to TRBJ2-7, with D tentatively TRBD1 (6 bases). This CDR3 is 14 amino acids long. Per germline, CDR1 SEHNR and CDR2 FQNEAQ (reference sequence). V was cut by 0 bases and J by 3 bases, with 9 bases left in between. The CDR3 region has the DNA TGTGCCAGCAGCTTAGCATCAGGGGACTACGAGCAGTACTTC. Protein sequence: CASSLASGDYEQYF.

The chain uses TRBV10-3 and TRBJ1-1, with D tentatively TRBD1 (6 bases). The CDR3 has 13 residues. Between the trimmed V and J ends, which lost 8 bases and 0 bases, there was a span of 10 bases. Germline values: CDR1 ENHRY, CDR2 SYGVKD. CDR3: CAILRDMNTEAFF. The CDR3 region has the DNA TGTGCCATCCTCCGGGACATGAACACTGAAGCTTTCTTT.

The rearrangement joins TRBV29-1 to TRBJ2-1; 10 bases are a match to TRBD1. CDR1 and CDR2 (germline): SQVTM, ANQGSEA. The CDR3 covers 14 residues. The junction had 6 bases not matched to a gene; V was cut back by 6 bases and J by 4 bases. This CDR3 reads CSVPRDRGYNEQFF. CDR3 coding DNA: TGCAGCGTCCCCCGGGACAGGGGATACAATGAGCAGTTCTTC.

CDR3 coding DNA: TGTGCCAGCAGTGCCCGGCAGACTTTAACAGATACGCAGTATTTT. It codes for CASSARQTLTDTQYF. V gene TRBV14 combines with J gene TRBJ2-3; D gene ambiguous. The V gene lost 6 bases and the J gene lost 3 bases, with 16 bases spanning the gap. Germline V gives CDR1 SGHDN, CDR2 FVKESK. The CDR3 covers 15 residues.

The V and J genes are TRBV27 and TRBJ1-2; D is uncertain. The CDR3 has 14 residues. The V end was cut by 5 bases, the J end by 5 bases, with 15 bases between. Germline CDR1 is MNHEY and CDR2 is SMNVEV (reference sequence). The CDR3 reads CASSPQNGGYGYTF. The CDR3 nucleotides read TGTGCCAGCAGTCCCCAAAACGGCGGGTATGGCTACACCTTC.

The chain has TRBV7-2 and TRBJ1-2; D is unresolved. From germline, CDR1 is SGHTA and CDR2 FQGNSA. The CDR3 loop spans 12 amino acids. V lost 1 base, J lost 4 bases, and 4 bases lay in between. As DNA, the CDR3 is TGTGCCAGCAGCTTAGATTTCTATGGCTACACCTTC. Protein product: CASSLDFYGYTF.

This chain links TRBV11-3 with TRBJ2-2; D may correspond to TRBD1 or TRBD2 (5 bases each). CDR3 length equals 14 residues. Germline V lookup: CDR1 SGHNT, CDR2 YENEEA. V lost 3 bases, J lost 7 bases, and 12 bases lay in between. The CDR3 nucleotides are TGTGCCAGCAGCTTTTACGGGGCCAGCGGGGAGCTGTTTTTT. Amino acid sequence: CASSFYGASGELFF.

The V call is TRBV29-1, the J call TRBJ2-5, with D possibly matching TRBD2 (5 bases). This CDR3 spans 13 amino acids. Trimming shortened V by 7 bases and J by 2 bases, and 14 bases separated the two germline ends. The germline CDR1 and CDR2 sequences are SQVTM and ANQGSEA. This chain's CDR3 is CSAHVPGQETQYF. CDR3 DNA: TGCAGCGCCCACGTACCGGGGCAAGAGACCCAGTACTTC.

This clone has a single count. The rearrangement links TRBV6-1 to TRBJ2-7; the match to TRBD2 covers 7 bases. The CDR3 has 16 residues. Trimming removed 2 bases from V and 5 bases from J; junction bases left unmatched: 12. Germline V lookup: CDR1 MNHNS, CDR2 SASEGT. DNA of the CDR3: TGTGCCAGCAGTGAAAGGGAGGGGCAAAACTACAACGAGCAGTACTTC. This sequence encodes CASSEREGQNYNEQYF.

V gene TRBV11-2 combines with J gene TRBJ2-7; tentative D call: TRBD2 (6 bases). CDR1 and CDR2 from the germline V gene are SGHAT and FQNNGV. This CDR3 contains 14 residues. V gave up 5 bases and J gave up 3 bases, with 14 bases separating them. The CDR3 DNA reads TGTGCCAGCAGCACGGGAGAAACCAACTACGAGCAGTACTTC. It translates to CASSTGETNYEQYF.

This clone has more than one count but fewer than ten. This chain links TRBV7-2 with TRBJ2-7; a weak D match, TRBD2 (5 bases). Between the trimmed V and J ends, which lost 1 base and 3 bases, there was a span of 13 bases. In germline, CDR1 is SGHTA, CDR2 FQGNSA. The CDR3 is made up of 15 amino acids. The CDR3 DNA sequence: TGTGCCAGCAGCTTAGAGCGGAATAGCTTCTACGAGCAGTACTTC. Its translation is CASSLERNSFYEQYF.